This T cell receptor beta chain was captured in a study of identical twins (dated by TCRdb to about 2016). Concerning the study at large: TCR alpha and beta repertoires from monozygotic twins, unrelated adults of various ages and cord blood were deep-sequenced to test whether fetal clonotypes persist. Replicate twin experiments were performed at different times using different library preparation protocols to rule out contamination.

Concerning this clonotype itself: Its antigen is currently not known. Base qualities are not at hand, and no much larger clone is one base apart.

Every donor in the study was a healthy Caucasian. The twin cohort comprised three pairs of female monozygotic twins, all aged roughly 18 to 30 years. Peripheral blood mononuclear cells were used as the source from which RNA for TCR libraries was isolated. The library was prepared using 5' RACE. Sequenced on an Illumina HiSeq 2000. Template switching added a universal primer binding site, and the final cDNA carried a unique molecular identifier that allowed TCR cDNA molecules to be counted accurately. First-strand cDNA for TCR alpha and beta chains was synthesized from specific primers in the conserved constant-segment region. Each cDNA library was double barcoded, with a SMART-Mk sample barcode plus Illumina barcodes, to control for contamination. TruSeq adapter sequences, together with Illumina sample barcodes, were added in two successive PCR steps. TCR alpha and beta cDNA libraries were sequenced on the Illumina HiSeq platform with custom primers. Turning to the authors' computational methods: MiGEC processed the raw reads to extract unique molecular identifiers, while MiXCR was used to determine the CDR3 positions. For each individual, recombination models were inferred using an EM algorithm with the repgenHMM and IGoR tools. The analysis of shared clonotypes was done with the tcR package in R, with sharing normalized by the product of cloneset sizes. To study raw recombination free of thymic and clonal selection effects, out-of-frame nonproductive sequences were analyzed. TCRdb trimmed public reads at Q25 via fastp, called clones via MiXCR and kept in-frame beta chains. Rows are unified per CDR3 protein, each entry keeping the most common DNA and genes. TCRdb, not the authors, supplied the V and J calls. The sample table contains some 690,000 distinct CDR3 sequences; only one count was recorded for about 20% of them. 4% to 5.5% of the sample belongs to the ten largest clones.

CDR1 SNHLY and CDR2 FYNNEI are derived from the germline V gene. V lost 6 bases and J lost 4 bases; the stretch between them is 13 bases long. The cysteine opens and the phenylalanine closes a CDR3 of 13 amino acids. Just the 39-base CDR3 DNA is kept, in frame starting at base 1. What the work shows at the level of the full study, not this receptor alone: Zero-insertion analyses could be partly confounded by invariant T cells such as MAIT and iNKT, though diverse VJ usage argued against such confounding for most clonotypes. Fewer insertions were carried by abundant cord blood beta clonotypes; a weaker similar trend was observed in young adult naive repertoires, while no such trend was observed in memory repertoires. Because the same donors could not be followed over many years, the conclusions depended on cross-sectional statistical analysis. Excess twin sharing in beta out-of-frame sequences was weaker because fewer shared sequences lowered the signal-to-noise ratio. Compared with coincidental sharing between unrelated individuals, an excess of low generation-probability sequences was observed among out-of-frame TCR alpha sequences shared between twins. In monozygotic twins, recombination models systematically underestimated out-of-frame TCR alpha sharing, but the models matched the sharing seen between unrelated individuals.

The sample was also linked to a second study, of T cells expressing NK-cell markers. The second study's authors report: In sorted CD3+CD56+NKG2C+, CD3+CD56+NKG2C- and CD3+CD56-NKG2C+ T-cell subsets from 7 or 8 donors, TCR beta-chain repertoires were profiled. Seven of the eight sequenced donors were HCMV-seropositive and one was HCMV-seronegative. To restrict sorting to alphabetaTCR-expressing T cells, an anti-gammadeltaTCR antibody was added in several experiments. In several donors, the dominant CD3+CD56+NKG2C+ clonotypes were found to rank among the top 10 CD8+ clonotypes and to make up about 1.0-7.0% of CD8+ T cells. Those dominant clonotypes were again the most abundant among CD3+CD56-NKG2C+ cells in a handful of donors, at about 25-60.1%. Whether the expanded NKG2C-expressing T cell clones were specific for HCMV antigens was left unclear. The study sequenced eight donors, all healthy volunteers chosen at random: three men and five women. To determine HCMV serostatus, a commercial ELISA kit was used to detect HCMV-specific IgG in serum. For several donors, unsorted PBMC were also used to sequence bulk peripheral blood T-cell repertoires. MIGEC was used to demultiplex reads and group reads by UMI, and MiTCR was used to assemble and quantify clonotypes. To remove erroneous sequences, TCR cDNA sequences were retained only when supported by two or more reads. Downstream repertoire analysis used the tcR package, and clonotypes were matched across fractions by CDR3 nucleotide sequence plus V segment. Antigen specificity was annotated against VDJdb with VDJmatch, allowing one amino acid substitution in CDR3.

Specimen: PBMCs. The chain is made from TRBV2 and TRBJ2-7, and possibly TRBD1, on 6 matching bases. This TCR was recovered from a woman aged 18-29 years in good health. The nucleotide sequence reads as follows: TGTGCCAGCAGAACAGGGTGGAAGTACGAGCAGTACTTC. Translated, this gives CASRTGWKYEQYF.